What follows is one T cell receptor (beta chain) and its context. One base away there is no much larger clone; base qualities are not given. This sample is part of a study of graft-versus-host responses after intestinal transplantation (dated by TCRdb to the early 2020s). With regard to the full study: The transplants that recipients got were multivisceral, liver-intestinal, or isolated intestinal. Instead of going to the commercial service, samples from a few later patients were sequenced in-house on an Illumina MiSeq and processed with MiXCR. The cohort enrolled 24 intestinal transplant recipients including one retransplant, and 3 patients lacking pretransplant specimens were excluded. A peak of at least 4% donor T cells among recipient peripheral blood mononuclear cells was the definition used for donor T cell macrochimerism. Alloreactive clones were identified by sequencing pre-transplant mixed lymphocyte reaction products and comparing these products with unstimulated pre-transplant donor and recipient T cells. After intestinal transplantation, graft-versus-host and host-versus-graft alloreactive T cell clones were followed in the graft, circulation and bone marrow using bulk TCR-beta CDR3 sequencing. Every recipient was given anti-thymocyte globulin induction, followed by around three years of maintenance tacrolimus and steroids. Broader findings and caveats from the paper: Conclusions were limited by the relatively low number and heterogeneity of intestinal transplant patients. In the allografts of patients with donor T cell macrochimerism, GvH to HvG T cell clonal ratios were high. Early after transplant, declines in HvG clones were associated with peak levels of circulating GvH clones. GvH clones were detected in recipient bone marrow, and some of these GvH clones were observed earlier in ileal mucosa or blood, consistent with an intestinal mucosal origin.

The time point label, as the study defines it: cells obtained before transplantation from donor or recipient. Mixed lymphocyte reactions plated around 200,000 CFSE-labeled pre-transplant responders with around 200,000 irradiated violet-dye-labeled stimulators and were cultured for six to seven days. Proliferating CD3+CD4+CFSE-low and CD3+CD8+CFSE-low responder cells were FACS-sorted on a BD Influx sorter after the mixed lymphocyte reaction. The CDR3, from cysteine to phenylalanine, totals 15 residues. The only DNA kept is the CDR3, 45 bases in frame from the first base. According to the germline V gene, CDR1 reads SGHTA and CDR2 reads FQGNSA. Compared with germline, V lacks 5 bases and J lacks 4 bases; bases without a gene match: 8. Library generation was performed with the immunoSEQ multiplex PCR assay. In most patients, genomic DNA was isolated using the Qiagen DNeasy Blood and Tissue Kit and sent frozen to Adaptive Biotechnologies for TCR sequencing. For most patients, genomic DNA was subjected to high-throughput TCR-beta CDR3 sequencing by Adaptive Biotechnologies. Concerning the study's data processing: TCR sequencing data for 15 to 20 patients were retrieved from Adaptive's ImmunoSEQ software; a few other patients were processed with MiXCR and VDJtools. To correct CD4 versus CD8 sorting errors, sequences present in both subsets at a frequency ratio below 5:1 were removed. CDR3 nucleotide sequences shared by donor and recipient were removed because the origin of these sequences could not be assigned. At least 2-fold expansion over unstimulated cells and a minimum CFSE-low frequency of 0.002% (template counts) or 0.001% (read counts) were required for clones to be classified as alloreactive. Mappable clones were those detected in sequenced pre-transplant spleen, lymph node, or MLR CFSE-low populations of the donor or recipient. Cumulative frequency of alloreactive clones was calculated as a percentage of all sequences weighted by copy number. The immuneACCESS repertoire file appears here via TCRdb, limited to in-frame rearrangements. These files lack a portion of the clones; in checked studies, under half of the deficit traces to unresolved V genes, and the cause of the others is not known. That table supplies the V and J calls and clone size; D and trimming were determined from the DNA. Within this sample are around 25,000 clones, with over 35% of them counted one time only. The ten most abundant clones make up roughly 0.65% of the sample.

The V gene is TRBV7-2 and the J gene is TRBJ2-1; TRBD1 agrees with 7 junctional bases. The TCR originated in a human patient who received an intestinal transplant. The sample was alloreactive CD4+ T cells from a mixed lymphocyte reaction culture, taken before intestinal transplant. The sample's cell subset or site, from its label and the paper: CFSE-low proliferating T cells sorted from approximately 6-day pre-transplant mixed lymphocyte reaction (GvH or HvG direction). The DNA sequence reads TGTGCCAGCAGCCGAGGGGGCGCAGGATACAATGAGCAGTTCTTC. Translated, this is CASSRGGAGYNEQFF.